The present T cell receptor (beta chain) was sequenced within a study of blood T cell repertoires in COVID-19. As for the study in general: Specimens from acute and convalescent COVID-19 originated in the United States, Italy and Spain. T cells, B-cell-depleted T cells, or PBMCs supplied cDNA or gDNA.

With 3 bases clipped from V and 6 bases from J, the junction kept 4 bases outside the gene matches. This CDR3 comprises 14 residues. CDR1 KGHDR and CDR2 SFDVKD come from the germline V gene. This clone was detected a few times. Study processing details: Using reference gene primer amplification, nucleated cell counts were estimated. Clones were sequenced by immunoSEQ multiplex PCR, and TCRdb holds only the in-frame ones, with some missing. That table gives V, J and clone size, and the DNA gave D and trimming. This table holds tens of thousands of clones, more than 80% found once. This chain connects TRBV24-1 to TRBJ2-3; TRBD2 agrees at 8 bases. Sequenced input: peripheral blood. This clonotype was sampled from a man aged 80 or over with acute or convalescent COVID-19. The CDR3 DNA is TGTGCCACCAGTGATATCGGACTAGCTGATACGCAGTATTTT. Its translation: CATSDIGLADTQYF.